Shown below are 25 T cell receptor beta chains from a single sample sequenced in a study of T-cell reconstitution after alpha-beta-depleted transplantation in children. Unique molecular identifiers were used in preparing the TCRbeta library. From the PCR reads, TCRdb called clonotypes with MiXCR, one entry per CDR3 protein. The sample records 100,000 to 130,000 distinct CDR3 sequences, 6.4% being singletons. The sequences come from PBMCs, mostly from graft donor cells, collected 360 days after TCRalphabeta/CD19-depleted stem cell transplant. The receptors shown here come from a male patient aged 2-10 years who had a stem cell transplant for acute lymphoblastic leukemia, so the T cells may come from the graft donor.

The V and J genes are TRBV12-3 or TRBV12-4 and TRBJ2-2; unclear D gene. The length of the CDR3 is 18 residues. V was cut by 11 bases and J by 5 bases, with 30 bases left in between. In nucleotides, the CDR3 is TGTGCCTTCTGTCCAAGACTCCCCATAGCCCCCTTTACCGGGGAGCTGTTTTTT. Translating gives CAFCPRLPIAPFTGELFF.

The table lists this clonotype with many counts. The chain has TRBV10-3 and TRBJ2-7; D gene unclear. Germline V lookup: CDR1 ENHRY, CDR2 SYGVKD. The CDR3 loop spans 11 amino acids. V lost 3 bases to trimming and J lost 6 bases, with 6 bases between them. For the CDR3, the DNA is TGTGCCATCAGTGATATCGGCGAGCAGTACTTC. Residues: CAISDIGEQYF.

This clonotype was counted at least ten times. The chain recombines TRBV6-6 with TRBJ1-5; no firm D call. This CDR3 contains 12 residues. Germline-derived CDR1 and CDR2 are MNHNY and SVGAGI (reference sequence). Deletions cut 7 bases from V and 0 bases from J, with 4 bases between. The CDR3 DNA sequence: TGTGCCAGCAACGGTAGCAATCAGCCCCAGCATTTT. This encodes CASNGSNQPQHF.

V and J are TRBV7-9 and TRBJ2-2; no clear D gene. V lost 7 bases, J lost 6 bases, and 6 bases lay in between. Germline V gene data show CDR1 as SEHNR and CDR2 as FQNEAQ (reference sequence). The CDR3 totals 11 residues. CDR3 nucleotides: TGTGCCAGCAAAAGTTCCGGGGAGCTGTTTTTT. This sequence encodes CASKSSGELFF.

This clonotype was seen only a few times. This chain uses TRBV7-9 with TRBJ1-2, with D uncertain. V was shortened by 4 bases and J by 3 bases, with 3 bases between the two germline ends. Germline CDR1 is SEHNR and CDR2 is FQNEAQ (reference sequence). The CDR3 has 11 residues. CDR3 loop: CASSSYYGYTF. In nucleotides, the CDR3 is TGTGCCAGCAGCTCATACTATGGCTACACCTTC.

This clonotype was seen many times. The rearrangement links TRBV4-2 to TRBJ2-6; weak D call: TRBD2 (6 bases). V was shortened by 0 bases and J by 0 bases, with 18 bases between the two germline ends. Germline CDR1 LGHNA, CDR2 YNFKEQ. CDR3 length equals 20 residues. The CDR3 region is CASSQEGRGQPSSGANVLTF. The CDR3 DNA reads TGTGCCAGCAGCCAAGAGGGGCGGGGTCAACCGTCCTCTGGGGCCAACGTCCTGACTTTC.

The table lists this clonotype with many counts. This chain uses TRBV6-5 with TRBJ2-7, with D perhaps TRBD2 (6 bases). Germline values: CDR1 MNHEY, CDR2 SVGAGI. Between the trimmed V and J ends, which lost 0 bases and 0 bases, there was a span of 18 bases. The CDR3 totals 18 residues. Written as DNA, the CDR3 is TGTGCCAGCAGTTACTCGCCTCCAGTGGGACTGTACTCCTACGAGCAGTACTTC. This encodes CASSYSPPVGLYSYEQYF.

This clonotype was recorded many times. CDR3 DNA sequence: TGCGCCAGCAGCTTCGGGTTCGAAGACACTGAAGCTTTCTTT. Its translation: CASSFGFEDTEAFF. V and J are TRBV5-1 and TRBJ1-1, with unresolved D. The CDR3 loop spans 14 amino acids. Between the trimmed V and J ends, which lost 2 bases and 3 bases, there was a span of 11 bases. Germline CDR1 is SGHRS and CDR2 is YFSETQ.

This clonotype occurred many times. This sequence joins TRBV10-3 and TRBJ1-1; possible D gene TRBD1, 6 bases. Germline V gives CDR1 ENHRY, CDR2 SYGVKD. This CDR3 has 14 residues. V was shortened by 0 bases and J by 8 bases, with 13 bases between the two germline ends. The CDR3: CAISESWTADEAFF. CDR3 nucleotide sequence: TGTGCCATCAGTGAGTCCTGGACAGCTGACGAAGCTTTCTTT.

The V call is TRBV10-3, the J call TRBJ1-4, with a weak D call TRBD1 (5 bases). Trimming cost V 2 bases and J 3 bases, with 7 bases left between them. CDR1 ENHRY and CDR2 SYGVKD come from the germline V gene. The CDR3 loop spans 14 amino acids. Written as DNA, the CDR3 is TGTGCCATCAGTGAGGGCAGGGCTAATGAAAAACTGTTTTTT. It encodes CAISEGRANEKLFF.

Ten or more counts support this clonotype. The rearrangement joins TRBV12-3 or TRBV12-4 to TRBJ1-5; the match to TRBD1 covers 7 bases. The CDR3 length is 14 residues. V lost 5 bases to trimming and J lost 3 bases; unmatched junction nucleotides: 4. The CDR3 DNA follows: TGTGCCAGCAGTGGACAGGCCTTCAATCAGCCCCAGCATTTT. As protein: CASSGQAFNQPQHF.

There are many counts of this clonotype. For the CDR3, the DNA is TGTGCCACCAGCGTTAGACTAGCGGTCTACAATGAGCAGTTCTTC. It is translated as CATSVRLAVYNEQFF. The chain is built from TRBV15 and TRBJ2-1; 9 bases are a match to TRBD2. Trimming removed 5 bases from V and 3 bases from J; junction bases left unmatched: 5. The CDR3 loop spans 15 amino acids. Germline CDR1 is LNHNV and CDR2 is YYDKDF (reference sequence).

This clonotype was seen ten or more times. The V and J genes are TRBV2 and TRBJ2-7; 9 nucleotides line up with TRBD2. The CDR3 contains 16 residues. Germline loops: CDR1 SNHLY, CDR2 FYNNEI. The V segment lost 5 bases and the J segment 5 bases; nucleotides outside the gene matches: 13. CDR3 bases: TGTGCCAGCAGTTCACTTAAGGGTAGCGGGAGCCACGAGCAGTACTTC. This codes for CASSSLKGSGSHEQYF.

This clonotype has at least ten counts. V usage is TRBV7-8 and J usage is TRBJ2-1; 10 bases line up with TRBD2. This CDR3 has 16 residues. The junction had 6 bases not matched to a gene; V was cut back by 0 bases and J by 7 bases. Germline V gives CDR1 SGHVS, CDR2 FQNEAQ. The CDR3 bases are TGTGCCAGCAGCTTAGCGGGCCTAGCGGGGGAAAATGAGCAGTTCTTC. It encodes CASSLAGLAGENEQFF.

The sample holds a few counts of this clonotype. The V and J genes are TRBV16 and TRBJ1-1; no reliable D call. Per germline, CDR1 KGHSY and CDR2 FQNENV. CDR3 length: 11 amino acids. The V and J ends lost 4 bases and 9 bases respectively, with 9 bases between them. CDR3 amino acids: CASSLAYQAFF. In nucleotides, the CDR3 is TGTGCCAGCAGCCTCGCTTATCAAGCTTTCTTT.

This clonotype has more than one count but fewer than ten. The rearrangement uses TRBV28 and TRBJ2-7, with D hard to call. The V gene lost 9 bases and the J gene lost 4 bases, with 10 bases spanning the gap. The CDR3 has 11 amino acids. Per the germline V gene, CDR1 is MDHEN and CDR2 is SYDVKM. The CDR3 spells CASRVGYEQYF. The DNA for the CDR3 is TGTGCCAGTAGGGTGGGGTACGAGCAGTACTTC.

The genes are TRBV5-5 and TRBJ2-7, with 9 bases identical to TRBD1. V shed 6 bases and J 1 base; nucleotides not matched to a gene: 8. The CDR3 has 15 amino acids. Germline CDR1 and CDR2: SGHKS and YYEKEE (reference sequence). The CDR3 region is CASTGRGQGSYEQYF. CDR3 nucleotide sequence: TGTGCCAGCACGGGGCGGGGACAGGGTTCCTACGAGCAGTACTTC.

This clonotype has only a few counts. CDR3 sequence reads: CASSEWGLAGGSSYNEQFF. CDR3 DNA: TGTGCCAGCAGTGAGTGGGGACTAGCGGGGGGGAGCTCCTACAATGAGCAGTTCTTC. The J gene is TRBJ2-1, the V gene TRBV6-1; 16 bases line up with TRBD2. CDR1 and CDR2 (germline): MNHNS, SASEGT. This CDR3 is built from 19 residues. With V trimmed by 3 bases and J by 0 bases, 5 bases remained unmatched.

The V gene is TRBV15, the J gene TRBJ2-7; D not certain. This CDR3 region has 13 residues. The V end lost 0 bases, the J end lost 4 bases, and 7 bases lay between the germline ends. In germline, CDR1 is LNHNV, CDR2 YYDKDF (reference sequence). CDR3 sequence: CATSRDWGYEQYF. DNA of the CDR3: TGTGCCACCAGCAGAGATTGGGGATACGAGCAGTACTTC. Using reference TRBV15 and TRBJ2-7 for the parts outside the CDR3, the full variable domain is DAMVIQNPRYQVTQFGKPVTLSCSQTLNHNVMYWYQQKSSQAPKLLFHYYDKDFNNEADTPDNFQSRRPNTSFCFLDIRSPGLGDTAMYLCATSRDWGYEQYFGPGTRLTVT.

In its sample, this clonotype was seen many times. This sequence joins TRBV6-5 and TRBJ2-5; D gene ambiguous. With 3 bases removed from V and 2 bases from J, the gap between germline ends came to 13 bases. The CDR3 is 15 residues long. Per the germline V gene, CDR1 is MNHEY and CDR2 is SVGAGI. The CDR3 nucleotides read TGTGCCAGCAGTTATGTTTTCGGACCTCAAGAGACCCAGTACTTC. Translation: CASSYVFGPQETQYF.

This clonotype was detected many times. The CDR3 region is CASSFGQEGDYGYTF. The CDR3 DNA follows: TGCGCCAGCAGCTTCGGACAGGAGGGGGACTATGGCTACACCTTC. The rearrangement uses TRBV5-1 and TRBJ1-2, with 7 nucleotides matching TRBD1. The germline gives CDR1 SGHRS, CDR2 YFSETQ. The CDR3 extends over 15 amino acids. V lost 2 bases and J lost 3; bases outside the gene matches: 7.

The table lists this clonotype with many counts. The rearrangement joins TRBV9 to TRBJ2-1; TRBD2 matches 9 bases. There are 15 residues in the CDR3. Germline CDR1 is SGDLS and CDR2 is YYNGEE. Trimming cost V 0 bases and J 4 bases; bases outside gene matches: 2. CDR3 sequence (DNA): TGTGCCAGCAGCGTAGGACTAGCGGTTTACAATGAGCAGTTCTTC. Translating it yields CASSVGLAVYNEQFF.

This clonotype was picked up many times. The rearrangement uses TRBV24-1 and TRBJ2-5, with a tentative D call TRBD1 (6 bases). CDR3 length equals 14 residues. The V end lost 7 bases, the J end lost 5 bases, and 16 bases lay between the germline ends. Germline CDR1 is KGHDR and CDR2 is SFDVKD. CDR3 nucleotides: TGTGCCACCAGCCCTGAGGGGGTGGCGGAGACCCAGTACTTC. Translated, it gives CATSPEGVAETQYF.

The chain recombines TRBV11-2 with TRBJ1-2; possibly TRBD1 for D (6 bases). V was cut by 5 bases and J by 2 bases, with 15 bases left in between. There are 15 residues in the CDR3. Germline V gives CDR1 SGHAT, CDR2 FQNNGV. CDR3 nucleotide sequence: TGTGCCAGCAGCCCACAGGGATTCAAAAACTATGGCTACACCTTC. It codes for CASSPQGFKNYGYTF.

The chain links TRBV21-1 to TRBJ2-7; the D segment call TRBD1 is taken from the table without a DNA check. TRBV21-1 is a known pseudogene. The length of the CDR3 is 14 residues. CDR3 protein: CASSKGDRPYEQYF. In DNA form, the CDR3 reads TGTGCCAGCAGCAAAGGGGACAGACCCTACGAGCAGTACTTC.